This TCR beta chain was identified in a study of cytomegalovirus exposure and HLA in healthy donors. Background on the study: Among a few hundred genotyped donors, around 77% fell in the Caucasian-associated ancestry cluster.

Notes on the study in general: High specificity and sensitivity for cytomegalovirus status were reported for the classifier. Equally common other TCR beta chains were less clonally expanded than HLA-associated ones, a later analysis found.

With respect to this clone: As yet, its antigen is unknown.

The germline CDR1 and CDR2 sequences are SGHVS and FQNEAQ. This CDR3 has 14 amino acids. Trimming took 3 bases from V and 5 from J, leaving 11 bases between them. Primers for the PCR totalled 60 Vbeta and 13 Jbeta. Only in-frame clones appear in the TCRdb table, and some are missing; sequencing was by immunoSEQ multiplex PCR. The sample consists of under 150,000 clones, about 79% of them appearing once. The V and J genes are TRBV7-8 and TRBJ1-5; TRBD1 might be the D (6 bases). This clonotype was sampled from a male donor in good health and CMV-seronegative. Sequenced sample: PBMCs. The CDR3 is CASSFGQSYQPQHF. Written as DNA, the CDR3 is TGTGCCAGCAGCTTTGGACAGTCCTATCAGCCCCAGCATTTT. The entire variable domain, with the rest obtained from reference TRBV7-8 and TRBJ1-5, is as follows: GAGVSQSPRYKVAKRGQDVALRCDPISGHVSLFWYQQALGQGPEFLTYFQNEAQLDKSGLPSDRFFAERPEGSVSTLKIQRTQQEDSAVYLCASSFGQSYQPQHFGDGTRLSIL.